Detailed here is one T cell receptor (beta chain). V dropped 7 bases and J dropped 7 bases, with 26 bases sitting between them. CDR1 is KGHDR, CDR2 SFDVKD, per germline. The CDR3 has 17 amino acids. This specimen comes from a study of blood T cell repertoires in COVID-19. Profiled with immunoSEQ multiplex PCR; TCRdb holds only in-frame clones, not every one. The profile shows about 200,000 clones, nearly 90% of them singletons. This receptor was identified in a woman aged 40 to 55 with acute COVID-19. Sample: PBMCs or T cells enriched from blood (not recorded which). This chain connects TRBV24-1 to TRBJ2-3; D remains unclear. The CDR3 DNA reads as TGTGCCACCAGCCCTACCGACCTACGACAATCCGTTCATACGCAGTATTTT. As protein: CATSPTDLRQSVHTQYF.